These 29 T cell receptor beta chains share one sample of origin, sequenced in a study of a mutant IDH1 vaccine in newly diagnosed glioma. Their antigens remain unidentified. Measured with immunoSEQ multiplex PCR; TCRdb has only the in-frame clones, and not every one. The sample lists about 58,000 clones, 81% occurring once. The time point is: week 35, safety follow-up. Vaccination comprised doses that each held 300 ug of mutant IDH1 20-mer peptide, plus topical imiquimod. The sample consisted of PBMCs, taken from a glioma patient whose treatment included an IDH1 peptide vaccine. Receptors were obtained from a man aged 35 to 55 with glioma.

The sample holds one count of this clone. The chain couples TRBV10-3 to TRBJ1-6; 9 nucleotides agree with TRBD1. V lost 3 bases, J lost 5 bases, and 8 bases stayed unmatched. The CDR3 has 17 residues. Germline V gene lookup returns CDR1 ENHRY and CDR2 SYGVKD. The CDR3 sequence is CAISDSGTGFHNSPLHF. The CDR3 DNA reads TGTGCCATCAGTGACTCCGGGACAGGGTTCCATAATTCACCCCTCCACTTT.

The chain has TRBV6-1 and TRBJ2-1, with D unclear. Trimming took off 8 bases at V and 6 bases at J, with 17 bases between the two ends. Germline CDR1 MNHNS, CDR2 SASEGT. The length of the CDR3 is 14 residues. CDR3 DNA sequence: TGTGCCAGCGGTCTACACCCAAGATTCAATGAGCAGTTCTTC. Translated, it gives CASGLHPRFNEQFF.

J is TRBJ2-5 and V is TRBV10-3; TRBD2 matches 14 bases. Trimming at V came to 1 base and at J to 4 bases, leaving 8 bases not matched to a gene. CDR3 length: 18 amino acids. Per the germline V gene, CDR1 is ENHRY and CDR2 is SYGVKD. The CDR3 DNA sequence: TGTGCCATCAGTGAGTTGACTAGCGGGAGGGCCCGGGGAGAGACCCAGTACTTC. This translates into CAISELTSGRARGETQYF.

The V call is TRBV7-2, the J call TRBJ2-5, with a possible D match to TRBD2 (6 bases). The V and J ends lost 11 bases and 5 bases respectively, with 18 bases between them. Per germline, CDR1 SGHTA and CDR2 FQGNSA. CDR3 length: 13 amino acids. The CDR3 region is CAGGSSPGETQYF. The CDR3 DNA follows: TGTGCCGGGGGGTCTAGCCCCGGGGAGACCCAGTACTTC.

V usage is TRBV7-3 and J usage is TRBJ2-3; D may match TRBD1 or TRBD2 (5 bases each). V lost 5 bases to trimming and J lost 2 bases, with 14 bases between them. This CDR3 has 15 residues. From germline, CDR1 is SGHTA and CDR2 FQGTGA. The CDR3 DNA reads as TGTGCCAGCAGCATTACCGGGACCTACACAGATACGCAGTATTTT. Protein: CASSITGTYTDTQYF.

The table lists this clone with a count of one. The chain has TRBV15 and TRBJ1-5, with D perhaps matching TRBD1 (6 bases). Germline loops: CDR1 LNHNV, CDR2 YYDKDF (reference sequence). The CDR3 covers 16 residues. V gave up 1 base and J gave up 3 bases, with 13 bases separating them. The CDR3 is CATSRGTQGNNQPQHF. CDR3 in DNA: TGTGCCACCAGCAGAGGCACACAGGGCAACAATCAGCCCCAGCATTTT.

This chain uses TRBV30 with TRBJ1-2; D is uncertain. The CDR3 is made up of 13 amino acids. Germline V gene lookup returns CDR1 GTSNPN and CDR2 SVGIG (reference sequence). The CDR3 here is CAYTGAANYGYTF. The DNA of the CDR3 is TGTGCTTACACTGGTGCAGCTAACTATGGCTACACCTTC.

V is TRBV1 and J is TRBJ2-3; the table's D call TRBD2 went unverified against the DNA. TRBV1 is assigned pseudogene status. This CDR3 contains 17 residues. The CDR3 nucleotides are TGCACCAGCAGACAAGATCGCCGTTCTGGCGGAACAGATACGCAGTATTTT. Its translation is CTSRQDRRSGGTDTQYF.

This chain connects TRBV5-1 to TRBJ2-7, with D unresolved. Trimming took 0 bases from V and 4 from J, leaving 8 bases between them. Germline CDR1 reads SGHRS; CDR2 reads YFSETQ. This CDR3 comprises 13 residues. CDR3 sequence reads: CASSLAARYEQYF. The CDR3 nucleotides are TGCGCCAGCAGCTTGGCCGCCAGATACGAGCAGTACTTC.

The chain is built from TRBV29-1 and TRBJ2-2; 7 positions match TRBD2. The CDR3 loop spans 12 amino acids. With 3 bases clipped from V and 5 bases from J, the junction kept 0 bases outside the gene matches. CDR1 and CDR2 (germline): SQVTM, ANQGSEA. DNA of the CDR3: TGCAGCGTTGAGGGGGGGACCGGGGAGCTGTTTTTT. Encoded protein: CSVEGGTGELFF.

This clone occurred once. The chain recombines TRBV5-5 with TRBJ2-2, with D hard to call. The germline V and J ends were trimmed by 0 bases and 5 bases, with 5 bases remaining between them. CDR3 length: 13 amino acids. CDR1 is SGHKS, CDR2 YYEKEE, per germline (reference sequence). The CDR3 bases are TGTGCCAGCAGCTTGGCCCCTACCGGGGAGCTGTTTTTT. Its protein is CASSLAPTGELFF.

The genes are TRBV15 and TRBJ1-2; maybe TRBD1 (6 bases). The CDR3 spans 14 residues. Trimming shortened V by 5 bases and J by 5 bases, and 15 bases separated the two germline ends. Per germline, CDR1 LNHNV and CDR2 YYDKDF (reference sequence). CDR3 coding DNA: TGTGCCACCAGCCAGCACGGGGGCGAGTATGGCTACACCTTC. Its protein product is CATSQHGGEYGYTF.

The V call is TRBV7-2, the J call TRBJ2-3; D is unclear. The CDR3 has 12 residues. The germline V gene encodes CDR1 SGHTA and CDR2 FQGNSA. V gave up 4 bases and J gave up 9 bases, with 11 bases separating them. The CDR3 region has the DNA TGTGCCAGCAGCTCCCTACGTGGGACGCAGTATTTT. Amino acid sequence: CASSSLRGTQYF.

This clone was detected a few times. This sequence joins TRBV10-3 and TRBJ1-2; 9 bases map to TRBD1. V was pared by 11 bases and J by 8 bases, with 6 bases of the junction left unmatched. This CDR3 has 11 residues. Germline V gene data show CDR1 as ENHRY and CDR2 as SYGVKD. This CDR3 is CAHGQGKGYTF. The CDR3 DNA sequence: TGTGCCCACGGACAGGGGAAAGGCTACACCTTC.

This clone has a handful of counts. The genes are TRBV30 and TRBJ1-1; TRBD1 might be the D (6 bases). This CDR3 contains 12 residues. CDR1 GTSNPN and CDR2 SVGIG come from the germline V gene (reference sequence). V lost 3 bases and J lost 4, with 9 bases in between. CDR3 loop: CAWRRTVTEAFF. The CDR3 DNA reads TGTGCCTGGAGACGGACAGTCACTGAAGCTTTCTTT.

The chain has TRBV5-5 and TRBJ2-7; no definite D call. Germline assignment: CDR1 SGHKS and CDR2 YYEKEE (reference sequence). V was clipped by 4 bases and J by 2 bases, with 13 bases between them. The CDR3 is 14 residues long. The CDR3 nucleotides are TGTGCCAGCAGCGTACTACAAACGACCTACGAGCAGTACTTC. Translated: CASSVLQTTYEQYF.

This clone appeared a single time. The V and J genes are TRBV5-4 and TRBJ2-2; TRBD1 might be the D (6 bases). This CDR3 region has 15 residues. Germline CDR1 is SGHNT and CDR2 is YYREEE (reference sequence). Trimming cost V 4 bases and J 2 bases, with 12 bases left between them. Here the CDR3 reads CASSPSDSNTGELFF. Written as DNA, the CDR3 is TGTGCCAGCAGCCCTTCGGACAGTAACACCGGGGAGCTGTTTTTT. Based on the CDR3 plus reference TRBV5-4 and TRBJ2-2, the full variable domain is ETGVTQSPTHLIKTRGQQVTLRCSSQSGHNTVSWYQQALGQGPQFIFQYYREEENGRGNFPPRFSGLQFPNYSSELNVNALELDDSALYLCASSPSDSNTGELFFGEGSRLTVL.

This clone was picked up a small number of times. V and J are TRBV2 and TRBJ1-5; tentatively, D is TRBD1 (6 bases). CDR3 length: 13 residues. CDR1 and CDR2 from the germline V gene are SNHLY and FYNNEI. V was trimmed by 7 bases and J by 6 bases, leaving 13 bases between them. The CDR3 sequence is CASNLRGAQPQHF. The CDR3 coding sequence is TGTGCCAGCAACCTAAGGGGGGCTCAGCCCCAGCATTTT.

The chain combines TRBV18 with TRBJ2-7; 8 positions agree with TRBD2. The CDR3 totals 15 residues. V was pared by 3 bases and J by 3 bases, with 7 bases of the junction left unmatched. In germline, CDR1 is KGHSH, CDR2 LQKENI. CDR3 bases: TGTGCCAGCTCACCCAGCGGGAGCGTCCTCTACGAGCAGTACTTC. Its translation: CASSPSGSVLYEQYF.

This clone was observed once. The rearrangement links TRBV5-4 to TRBJ2-3, with 13 bases matching TRBD2. This CDR3 spans 17 amino acids. Germline V CDR1 and CDR2: SGHNT, YYREEE (reference sequence). The V gene end was trimmed by 4 bases and the J gene end by 7 bases; junction bases not matched to a gene: 12. In DNA form, the CDR3 reads TGTGCCAGCAGCGCAGGACTAGCGGGGGTCTCCTCAAATACGCAGTATTTT. Protein product: CASSAGLAGVSSNTQYF.

The chain has TRBV7-8 and TRBJ2-5; D gene uncertain. Looked up from germline, CDR1 is SGHVS and CDR2 is FQNEAQ. The CDR3 is 16 residues long. Trimming removed 5 bases at V and 1 base at J, with 17 bases between. Here the CDR3 DNA reads TGTGCCAGCAGCCCCGCTTTTCCGGGCATCCAAGAGACCCAGTACTTC. It is translated as CASSPAFPGIQETQYF.

The chain has TRBV7-2 and TRBJ2-1; 10 bases are a match to TRBD2. Germline V gene sequence: CDR1 SGHTA, CDR2 FQGNSA. The J segment lost 0 bases and the V segment lost 5 bases, leaving 7 bases of the junction unmatched. CDR3 length: 17 residues. The CDR3 region is CASSRFVAGGSYNEQFF. The CDR3 DNA reads as TGTGCCAGCAGCCGGTTCGTAGCGGGGGGCTCCTACAATGAGCAGTTCTTC.

The chain is built from TRBV29-1 and TRBJ2-5; D is perhaps TRBD1 (6 bases). TRBJ2-7 matches the DNA end more closely, so the J call is doubtful. This CDR3 spans 12 amino acids. CDR1 and CDR2 from the germline V gene are SQVTM and ANQGSEA. For the CDR3, the DNA is TGCAGCGTCGGACAGAACACCTACGAGCAGTACTTC. This gives the protein CSVGQNTYEQYF.

This sequence joins TRBV6-4 and TRBJ2-2, with 7 nucleotides matching TRBD1. V shed 4 bases, J shed 4 bases, and the junction held 3 bases outside the gene matches. Per the germline V gene, CDR1 is MRHNA and CDR2 is SNTAGT. CDR3 length: 14 residues. The CDR3 loop reads CASSAGQATGELFF. The DNA for the CDR3 is TGTGCCAGCAGTGCTGGACAGGCCACCGGGGAGCTGTTTTTT.

The CDR3 region has the DNA TGTGCCAGCAGACGGACAGGGGGCCCAAATCAGCCCCAGCATTTT. As protein: CASRRTGGPNQPQHF. J is TRBJ1-5 and V is TRBV7-2; TRBD1 aligns across 11 bases. CDR3 size: 15 residues. Germline V gene data show CDR1 as SGHTA and CDR2 as FQGNSA. V lost 6 bases and J lost 4; bases outside the gene matches: 5.

This clone was detected once. The V and J genes are TRBV6-1 and TRBJ2-7, with D unclear. Germline loops: CDR1 MNHNS, CDR2 SASEGT. This CDR3 comprises 11 residues. The V end lost 2 bases, the J end lost 5 bases, and 4 bases lay between the germline ends. The CDR3 protein is CASSEKHEQYF. The CDR3, as DNA: TGTGCCAGCAGTGAAAAACACGAGCAGTACTTC.

The V call is TRBV29-1, the J call TRBJ1-2, with D maybe TRBD1 (6 bases). Trimming removed 6 bases from V and 7 bases from J, with 12 bases in between. Germline lookup yields CDR1 SQVTM and CDR2 ANQGSEA. The CDR3 has 11 amino acids. The CDR3 here is CSVGHRVGYTF. CDR3 in DNA: TGCAGCGTGGGTCACAGGGTTGGCTACACCTTC.

This chain links TRBV1 with TRBJ2-7; TRBD1, as called in the table, went unchecked against the DNA. TRBV1 is designated a pseudogene. This CDR3 spans 11 amino acids. DNA for the CDR3: TGCACCAGCAGCATCAGGGGCGAGCAGTACTTC. Protein: CTSSIRGEQYF.

Here the CDR3 DNA reads TGTGCCAGCAGTTACGGGGCTGAAGCTTTCTTT. Protein product: CASSYGAEAFF. This chain uses TRBV6-5 with TRBJ1-1; D unclear. This CDR3 region has 11 residues. From germline, CDR1 is MNHEY and CDR2 SVGAGI. The germline V and J ends were trimmed by 2 bases and 6 bases, with 4 bases remaining between them.